Sequencing of this TCR beta chain was carried out in a study of metastatic and nonmetastatic thyroid tumors (dated by TCRdb to 2018 to 2021). In terms of the full investigation: For patients with malignant and with benign thyroid disease, the researchers compared repertoires between peripheral blood samples and tumor or nodule tissue samples. The paper as a whole reports these results and caveats: TCR beta diversity was reported as significantly higher in malignant tumors than in benign nodules, in both blood and tumor samples.

The protocol used for the library was PCR. The sequencer was an Illumina HiSeq 4000. High-throughput sequencing was used to profile the CDR3 region of the TCR beta-chain in every patient. The source study handled its data this way. The researchers built a classifier to tell apart papillary thyroid cancer patients with distant metastasis, based on CDR3 differences among clinicopathological groups. The Shannon index was used to assess repertoire diversity, and the Morisita-Horn index was used to assess tumor-blood repertoire similarity. TCRdb reworked the public reads: Q25 trimming with fastp, MiXCR clone assembly, productive beta chains retained. TCRdb, not the authors, supplied the V and J calls. This sample has tens of thousands of clones in its table, and approximately 26% of those were observed once. The leading ten clones occupy around 10% of the sample. This clone showed up many times. No cognate antigen has been identified for it. No quality values exist for individual bases; no much larger clone is one base distant.

No treatment had been received by any patient before thyroid surgery. Using T-cell receptor beta sequencing, the study looked back at clinical samples from patients collected from about 2011 to 2018. Its CDR3 holds 15 amino acids, cysteine through phenylalanine. Only the CDR3 DNA is retained, 45 bases long and in frame from the first base. The germline V gene sets CDR1 to SGHRS and CDR2 to YFSETQ. The junction shows trimming of 3 bases on V and 3 bases on J, plus 15 bases between the germline ends. The V and J segments used are TRBV5-1 and TRBJ1-1; no D gene call is confident. The receptor was derived from a female donor with papillary thyroid cancer or a benign thyroid nodule (not recorded which). Some clones in this sample may be carry-over from other donors' samples. The sample consisted of blood. The CDR3 region reads CASSSDGQVDTEAFF. The DNA reads TGCGCCAGCAGCTCCGACGGGCAGGTCGACACTGAAGCTTTCTTT.